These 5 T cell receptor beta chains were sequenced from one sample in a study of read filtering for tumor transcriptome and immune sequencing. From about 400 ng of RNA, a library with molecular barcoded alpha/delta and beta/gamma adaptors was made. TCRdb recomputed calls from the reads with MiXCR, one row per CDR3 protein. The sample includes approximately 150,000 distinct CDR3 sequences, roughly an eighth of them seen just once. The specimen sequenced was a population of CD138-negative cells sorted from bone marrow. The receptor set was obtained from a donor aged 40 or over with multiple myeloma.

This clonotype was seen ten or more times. This CDR3 reads CASRRDRVNTEAFF. The CDR3, as DNA: TGTGCCAGCAGACGAGACAGGGTGAACACTGAAGCTTTCTTT. This chain uses TRBV7-9 with TRBJ1-1; 7 nucleotides align to TRBD1. The CDR3 contains 14 residues. V gave up 6 bases and J gave up 0 bases; unmatched junction bases: 4. CDR1 and CDR2 from the germline V gene are SEHNR and FQNEAQ (reference sequence).

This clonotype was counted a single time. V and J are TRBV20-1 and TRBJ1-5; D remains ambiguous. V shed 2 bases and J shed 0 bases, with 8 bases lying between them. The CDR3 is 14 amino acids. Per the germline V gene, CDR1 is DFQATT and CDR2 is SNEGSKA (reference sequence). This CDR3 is CSARKDNSNQPQHF. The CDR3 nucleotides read TGCAGTGCTAGAAAGGATAATAGCAATCAGCCCCAGCATTTT.

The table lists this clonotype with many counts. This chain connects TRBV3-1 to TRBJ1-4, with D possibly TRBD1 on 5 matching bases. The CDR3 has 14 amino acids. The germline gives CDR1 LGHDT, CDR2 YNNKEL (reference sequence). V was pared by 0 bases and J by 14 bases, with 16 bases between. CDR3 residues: CASSQEAGRPGLFF. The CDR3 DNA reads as TGTGCCAGCAGCCAAGAAGCGGGCCGACCAGGGCTGTTTTTT.

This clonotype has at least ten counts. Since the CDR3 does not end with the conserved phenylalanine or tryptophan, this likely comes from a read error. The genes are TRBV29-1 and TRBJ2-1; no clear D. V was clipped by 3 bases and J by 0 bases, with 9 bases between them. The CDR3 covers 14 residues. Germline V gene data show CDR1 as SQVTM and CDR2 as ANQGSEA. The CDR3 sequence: CSVDLVSSYNEQFL. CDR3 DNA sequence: TGCAGCGTTGATCTGGTTAGCTCCTACAATGAGCAGTTCCTC.

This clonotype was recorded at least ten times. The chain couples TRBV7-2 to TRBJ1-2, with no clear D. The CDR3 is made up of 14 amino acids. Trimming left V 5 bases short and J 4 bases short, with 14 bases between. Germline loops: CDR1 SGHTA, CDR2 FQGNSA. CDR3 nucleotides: TGTGCCAGCAGCCCCCGGTTCAGCAGCTATGGCTACACCTTC. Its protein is CASSPRFSSYGYTF. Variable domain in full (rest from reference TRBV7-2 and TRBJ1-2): GAGVSQSPSNKVTEKGKDVELRCDPISGHTALYWYRQSLGQGLEFLIYFQGNSAPDKSGLPSDRFSAERTGGSVSTLTIQRTQQEDSAVYLCASSPRFSSYGYTFGSGTRLTVV.